A selection of T cell receptor beta chains follows, all from one sample in a study of blood T cells in healthy people across ages. TCRdb redid the calling of the 5' RACE reads with MiXCR, one entry per CDR3 protein. The sample carries 1.5 million to 2 million distinct CDR3 sequences, 49% recorded once. The sequencing sample was made of blood. The source of these receptors is a middle-aged woman in good health. CDR3s include the opening cysteine and the closing phenylalanine or tryptophan. The D gene is left open where the match is weak. A clone size is listed for some rows: how often the clone was seen (once, few, many), or a class if it is expanded.

v_gene: TRBV2; d_gene: TRBD2; j_gene: TRBJ2-1; abundance: few; CDR3aa: CASSDTGLAKNEQFF; CDR3nt: TGTGCCAGCAGTGATACGGGACTAGCAAAGAATGAGCAGTTCTTC
v_gene: TRBV2; d_gene: .; j_gene: TRBJ2-5; abundance: .; CDR3aa: CASLGPETQYF; CDR3nt: TGTGCCAGCCTAGGGCCAGAGACCCAGTACTTC
v_gene: TRBV20-1; d_gene: TRBD2; j_gene: TRBJ2-5; abundance: few; CDR3aa: CSARDYRLAAPETQYF; CDR3nt: TGCAGTGCTAGAGATTACAGACTAGCGGCGCCAGAGACCCAGTACTTC
v_gene: TRBV2; d_gene: .; j_gene: TRBJ1-2; abundance: .; CDR3aa: CASSVKHANYGYTF; CDR3nt: TGTGCCAGCAGTGTAAAACACGCTAACTATGGCTACACCTTC
v_gene: TRBV7-2; d_gene: .; j_gene: TRBJ2-5; abundance: .; CDR3aa: CASSFDGRAEETQYF; CDR3nt: TGTGCCAGCAGCTTTGATGGTAGGGCCGAAGAGACCCAGTACTTC
v_gene: TRBV5-1; d_gene: .; j_gene: TRBJ1-2; abundance: .; CDR3aa: CASSSTGLNDYGYTF; CDR3nt: TGCGCCAGCAGCTCCACCGGCCTCAACGACTATGGCTACACCTTC
v_gene: TRBV20-1; d_gene: .; j_gene: TRBJ2-4; abundance: .; CDR3aa: CSATPGGPRNIQYF; CDR3nt: TGCAGTGCTACCCCAGGAGGGCCCCGGAACATTCAGTACTTC
v_gene: TRBV12-3/TRBV12-4; d_gene: TRBD1; j_gene: TRBJ1-6; abundance: .; CDR3aa: CASSLSRQGASPLHF; CDR3nt: TGTGCCAGCAGTTTATCTAGGCAGGGGGCATCACCCCTCCACTTT
v_gene: TRBV20-1; d_gene: TRBD1; j_gene: TRBJ1-5; abundance: .; CDR3aa: CSARDRVAQPQHF; CDR3nt: TGCAGTGCAAGAGACAGGGTCGCTCAGCCCCAGCATTTT
v_gene: TRBV29-1; d_gene: .; j_gene: TRBJ1-1; abundance: .; CDR3aa: CSVGNVGVTEAFF; CDR3nt: TGCAGCGTTGGGAATGTTGGGGTGACTGAAGCTTTCTTT
v_gene: TRBV19; d_gene: TRBD2; j_gene: TRBJ2-3; abundance: once; CDR3aa: CASSILAADTQYF; CDR3nt: TGTGCCAGTAGTATCCTAGCGGCAGATACGCAGTATTTT
v_gene: TRBV4-1; d_gene: TRBD1; j_gene: TRBJ2-1; abundance: .; CDR3aa: CASSQDPGTGTYNEQFF; CDR3nt: TGCGCCAGCAGCCAAGATCCCGGGACAGGGACTTACAATGAGCAGTTCTTC
v_gene: TRBV3-1; d_gene: .; j_gene: TRBJ2-3; abundance: few; CDR3aa: CASSQGWTQDTQYF; CDR3nt: TGTGCCAGCAGCCAAGGGTGGACCCAAGATACGCAGTATTTT
v_gene: TRBV10-3; d_gene: TRBD1; j_gene: TRBJ1-1; abundance: .; CDR3aa: CAIRTGGMNTEAFF; CDR3nt: TGTGCCATCCGGACAGGGGGGATGAACACTGAAGCTTTCTTT
v_gene: TRBV6-1; d_gene: .; j_gene: TRBJ1-2; abundance: .; CDR3aa: CASSTRGGSLYGYTF; CDR3nt: TGTGCCAGCAGCACCCGTGGGGGGAGCCTCTATGGCTACACCTTC
v_gene: TRBV9; d_gene: TRBD1; j_gene: TRBJ2-3; abundance: .; CDR3aa: CASSGIRDRDTDMQYF; CDR3nt: TGTGCCAGCAGCGGGATCCGGGACAGAGACACAGATATGCAGTATTTT
v_gene: TRBV4-2; d_gene: .; j_gene: TRBJ1-2; abundance: few; CDR3aa: CASSQEFAGNYGYTF; CDR3nt: TGTGCCAGCAGCCAAGAGTTTGCCGGCAACTATGGCTACACCTTC
v_gene: TRBV28; d_gene: .; j_gene: TRBJ1-6; abundance: .; CDR3aa: CASRGVNSPLHF; CDR3nt: TGTGCCAGCAGGGGGGTAAATTCACCCCTCCACTTT
v_gene: TRBV20-1; d_gene: .; j_gene: TRBJ1-2; abundance: .; CDR3aa: CSARDGLGFNYGYTF; CDR3nt: TGCAGTGCTAGAGATGGACTCGGATTTAACTATGGCTACACCTTC
v_gene: TRBV7-9; d_gene: .; j_gene: TRBJ2-5; abundance: .; CDR3aa: CASSIQLQETQYF; CDR3nt: TGTGCCAGCAGTATACAGCTCCAAGAGACCCAGTACTTC
v_gene: TRBV5-8; d_gene: TRBD1; j_gene: TRBJ2-3; abundance: .; CDR3aa: CASSLPSGTGSGSLTDTQYF; CDR3nt: TGTGCCAGCAGCTTGCCATCCGGGACAGGGTCAGGTTCCCTCACAGATACGCAGTATTTT
v_gene: TRBV18; d_gene: TRBD1; j_gene: TRBJ1-2; abundance: few; CDR3aa: CASSPSGGTNYGYTF; CDR3nt: TGTGCCAGCTCACCCTCAGGGGGAACTAACTATGGCTACACCTTC
v_gene: TRBV6-1; d_gene: TRBD1; j_gene: TRBJ1-6; abundance: .; CDR3aa: CASSESPRQGGNSPLHF; CDR3nt: TGTGCCAGCAGTGAATCACCGAGACAGGGGGGTAATTCACCCCTCCACTTT
v_gene: TRBV7-2; d_gene: TRBD1; j_gene: TRBJ1-4; abundance: .; CDR3aa: CASRGQGNVKLFF; CDR3nt: TGTGCCAGCAGGGGACAGGGGAACGTAAAACTGTTTTTT
v_gene: TRBV2; d_gene: TRBD2; j_gene: TRBJ2-7; abundance: .; CDR3aa: CASEAGADEQYF; CDR3nt: TGTGCCAGCGAAGCGGGGGCGGATGAGCAGTACTTC
v_gene: TRBV6-6; d_gene: .; j_gene: TRBJ2-4; abundance: .; CDR3aa: CASSYSNGAGEQYF; CDR3nt: TGTGCCAGCAGTTACTCGAACGGAGCGGGTGAGCAGTACTTC
v_gene: TRBV27; d_gene: TRBD1; j_gene: TRBJ1-2; abundance: .; CDR3aa: CASSLRTGIYYGYTF; CDR3nt: TGTGCCAGCAGTCTAAGGACAGGGATCTACTATGGCTACACCTTC
v_gene: TRBV12-3/TRBV12-4; d_gene: TRBD1; j_gene: TRBJ2-1; abundance: few; CDR3aa: CASSYRGTKDNEQFF; CDR3nt: TGTGCCAGCAGTTACAGGGGCACAAAAGACAATGAGCAGTTCTTC
v_gene: TRBV9; d_gene: .; j_gene: TRBJ1-6; abundance: .; CDR3aa: CASSVGSGANSPLHF; CDR3nt: TGTGCCAGCAGCGTAGGTTCTGGGGCCAATTCACCCCTCCACTTT
v_gene: TRBV20-1; d_gene: .; j_gene: TRBJ2-7; abundance: .; CDR3aa: CSVRSQIREQYF; CDR3nt: TGCAGTGTCCGCTCTCAAATCCGCGAGCAGTACTTC
v_gene: TRBV5-4; d_gene: .; j_gene: TRBJ2-3; abundance: .; CDR3aa: CASSLQQGGYSTDTQYF; CDR3nt: TGTGCCAGCAGCTTGCAGCAGGGAGGCTACAGCACAGATACGCAGTATTTT
v_gene: TRBV7-2; d_gene: .; j_gene: TRBJ2-1; abundance: .; CDR3aa: CASSSNGRLNEQFF; CDR3nt: TGTGCCAGCAGCTCAAACGGAAGGCTCAATGAGCAGTTCTTC
v_gene: TRBV20-1; d_gene: .; j_gene: TRBJ1-1; abundance: few; CDR3aa: CSASRGNTEAFF; CDR3nt: TGCAGTGCTAGTCGCGGAAACACTGAAGCTTTCTTT
v_gene: TRBV6-6; d_gene: TRBD1; j_gene: TRBJ1-6; abundance: .; CDR3aa: CASTFRTGFGSPLHF; CDR3nt: TGTGCCAGCACTTTTCGGACAGGGTTTGGCTCACCCCTCCACTTT
v_gene: TRBV29-1; d_gene: .; j_gene: TRBJ1-4; abundance: .; CDR3aa: CSILSNEKLFF; CDR3nt: TGCAGCATCCTTAGTAATGAAAAACTGTTTTTT
v_gene: TRBV28; d_gene: .; j_gene: TRBJ2-5; abundance: few; CDR3aa: CASSFRSGLIQETQYF; CDR3nt: TGTGCCAGCAGTTTCAGATCGGGACTGATCCAAGAGACCCAGTACTTC
v_gene: TRBV21-1; d_gene: .; j_gene: TRBJ1-5; abundance: .; CDR3aa: CASSTRLLPSNQPQHF; CDR3nt: TGTGCCAGCAGCACCAGACTGCTACCCAGCAATCAGCCCCAGCATTTT
v_gene: TRBV29-1; d_gene: .; j_gene: TRBJ2-5; abundance: few; CDR3aa: CSVEGSHGVQETQYF; CDR3nt: TGCAGCGTTGAAGGCTCACATGGGGTCCAAGAGACCCAGTACTTC
v_gene: TRBV20-1; d_gene: TRBD2; j_gene: TRBJ2-3; abundance: few; CDR3aa: CSATPGGADTDTQYF; CDR3nt: TGCAGTGCTACCCCGGGGGGGGCGGACACAGATACGCAGTATTTT
v_gene: TRBV6-6; d_gene: TRBD1; j_gene: TRBJ2-1; abundance: .; CDR3aa: CASSYPGTEMNEQFF; CDR3nt: TGTGCCAGCAGTTACCCCGGGACAGAGATGAATGAGCAGTTCTTC
v_gene: TRBV20-1; d_gene: .; j_gene: TRBJ2-7; abundance: .; CDR3aa: CSTIKLGSYEQYF; CDR3nt: TGCAGTACTATTAAGCTGGGCTCCTACGAGCAGTACTTC
v_gene: TRBV20-1; d_gene: TRBD1; j_gene: TRBJ2-1; abundance: few; CDR3aa: CSAPGPGTGWGNEQFF; CDR3nt: TGCAGTGCTCCAGGACCCGGGACAGGGTGGGGCAATGAGCAGTTCTTC
v_gene: TRBV7-2; d_gene: TRBD1; j_gene: TRBJ1-2; abundance: .; CDR3aa: CASSLERREGANYGYTF; CDR3nt: TGTGCCAGCAGCTTAGAGCGCCGGGAGGGGGCAAACTATGGCTACACCTTC
v_gene: TRBV15; d_gene: TRBD2; j_gene: TRBJ2-1; abundance: .; CDR3aa: CATSRGLAGDKGEQFF; CDR3nt: TGTGCCACCAGCAGAGGACTAGCGGGGGACAAGGGTGAGCAGTTCTTC
v_gene: TRBV12-3/TRBV12-4; d_gene: .; j_gene: TRBJ1-5; abundance: .; CDR3aa: CASRGDIHSNQPQHF; CDR3nt: TGTGCCAGTCGTGGAGACATCCATAGCAATCAGCCCCAGCATTTT
v_gene: TRBV9; d_gene: TRBD2; j_gene: TRBJ2-7; abundance: .; CDR3aa: CASSEGTSGGAGPYNEQYF; CDR3nt: TGTGCCAGCAGCGAGGGGACTAGCGGGGGGGCTGGTCCCTACAATGAGCAGTACTTC
v_gene: TRBV5-1; d_gene: .; j_gene: TRBJ1-1; abundance: .; CDR3aa: CASSLDSLDTEAFF; CDR3nt: TGCGCCAGCAGCCTGGACAGCTTGGACACTGAAGCTTTCTTT
v_gene: TRBV6-6; d_gene: TRBD1; j_gene: TRBJ1-2; abundance: .; CDR3aa: CASSPTGGALNYGYTF; CDR3nt: TGTGCCAGCAGCCCAACAGGGGGCGCTTTGAATTATGGCTACACCTTC
v_gene: TRBV12-3/TRBV12-4; d_gene: TRBD2; j_gene: TRBJ2-5; abundance: few; CDR3aa: CASSSTGGPGETQYF; CDR3nt: TGTGCCAGCAGTTCGACGGGGGGGCCGGGAGAGACCCAGTACTTC
v_gene: TRBV20-1; d_gene: .; j_gene: TRBJ2-3; abundance: few; CDR3aa: CSARGLASTDTQYF; CDR3nt: TGCAGTGCTAGGGGTCTAGCCAGCACAGATACGCAGTATTTT
v_gene: TRBV2; d_gene: .; j_gene: TRBJ1-5; abundance: once; CDR3aa: CASSEVAPINQPQHF; CDR3nt: TGTGCCAGCAGTGAGGTAGCCCCCATCAATCAGCCCCAGCATTTT
v_gene: TRBV29-1; d_gene: TRBD2; j_gene: TRBJ2-1; abundance: .; CDR3aa: CSVKRGGSYNEQFF; CDR3nt: TGCAGCGTAAAACGCGGGGGATCCTACAATGAGCAGTTCTTC
v_gene: TRBV20-1; d_gene: TRBD1; j_gene: TRBJ2-7; abundance: few; CDR3aa: CSARGQGEQYF; CDR3nt: TGCAGTGCTCGTGGACAGGGAGAGCAGTACTTC
v_gene: TRBV28; d_gene: .; j_gene: TRBJ1-4; abundance: few; CDR3aa: CASSPRGASQKLFF; CDR3nt: TGTGCCAGCAGCCCCCGGGGGGCCAGTCAAAAACTGTTTTTT
v_gene: TRBV2; d_gene: TRBD1; j_gene: TRBJ1-2; abundance: .; CDR3aa: CASSGGQGDGYTF; CDR3nt: TGTGCCAGCAGTGGGGGACAGGGGGACGGCTACACCTTC
v_gene: TRBV6-2/TRBV6-3; d_gene: TRBD1; j_gene: TRBJ1-5; abundance: .; CDR3aa: CASSNHQGVWQPQHF; CDR3nt: TGTGCCAGCAGTAACCATCAGGGGGTTTGGCAGCCCCAGCATTTT
v_gene: TRBV10-3; d_gene: .; j_gene: TRBJ1-5; abundance: few; CDR3aa: CAISGVDQPQHF; CDR3nt: TGTGCCATCAGTGGTGTGGATCAGCCCCAGCATTTT
v_gene: TRBV4-1; d_gene: TRBD1; j_gene: TRBJ1-5; abundance: .; CDR3aa: CASSHITGGLAQPQHF; CDR3nt: TGCGCCAGCAGCCACATTACAGGGGGCTTGGCTCAGCCCCAGCATTTT
v_gene: TRBV25-1; d_gene: .; j_gene: TRBJ2-1; abundance: few; CDR3aa: CASSERGQYNEQFF; CDR3nt: TGTGCCAGCAGTGAAAGAGGACAGTACAATGAGCAGTTCTTC